This T cell receptor beta chain derives from a study of blood T cell repertoires in COVID-19. Study at large: There were acute and convalescent COVID-19 samples, and they came from the United States, Italy and Spain. T cells, B-cell-depleted T cells, or PBMCs supplied cDNA or gDNA.

Trimming removed 4 bases from V and 5 bases from J; junction bases left unmatched: 8. The length of the CDR3 is 15 residues. The germline V gene encodes CDR1 SGDLS and CDR2 YYNGEE. Per the original methods: How many nucleated cells were present was estimated from reference gene primer amplification. Data came from immunoSEQ multiplex PCR; TCRdb stores just in-frame clones and leaves some out. Clone size and the V and J calls come from that table; the DNA yielded D and trimming. The sample lists 29,000 or so clones, about 91% occurring once. The chain joins TRBV9 to TRBJ2-5; 10 bases are a match to TRBD2. This TCR was recovered from a middle-aged man with active COVID-19. Sequences were obtained from peripheral blood. DNA for the CDR3: TGTGCCAGCAGCTCTAGCGGGGGTGTCGGGGAGACCCAGTACTTC. As protein: CASSSSGGVGETQYF.